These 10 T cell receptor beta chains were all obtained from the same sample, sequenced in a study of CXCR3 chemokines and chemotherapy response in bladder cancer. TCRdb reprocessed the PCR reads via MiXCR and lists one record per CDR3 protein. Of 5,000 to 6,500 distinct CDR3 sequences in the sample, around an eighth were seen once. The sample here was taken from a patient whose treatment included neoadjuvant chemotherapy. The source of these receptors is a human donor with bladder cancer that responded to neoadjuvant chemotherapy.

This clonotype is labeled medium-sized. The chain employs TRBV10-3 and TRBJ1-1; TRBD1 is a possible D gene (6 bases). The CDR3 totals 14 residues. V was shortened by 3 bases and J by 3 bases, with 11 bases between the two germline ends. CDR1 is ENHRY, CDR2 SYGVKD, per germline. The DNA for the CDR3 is TGTGCCATCAGTGATTGGGCAGGGGACACTGAAGCTTTCTTT. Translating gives CAISDWAGDTEAFF.

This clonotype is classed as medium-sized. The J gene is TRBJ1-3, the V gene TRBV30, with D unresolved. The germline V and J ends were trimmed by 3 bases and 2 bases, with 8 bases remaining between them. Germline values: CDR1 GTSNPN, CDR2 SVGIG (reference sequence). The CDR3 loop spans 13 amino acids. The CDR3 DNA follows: TGTGCCTGGAGGTACGGACCTGGAAACACCATATATTTT. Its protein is CAWRYGPGNTIYF.

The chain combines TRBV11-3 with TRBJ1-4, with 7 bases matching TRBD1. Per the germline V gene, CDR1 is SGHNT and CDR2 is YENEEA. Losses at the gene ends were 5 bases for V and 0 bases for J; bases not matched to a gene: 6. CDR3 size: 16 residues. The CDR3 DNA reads TGTGCCAGCAGCACCGGGACAGTTGCAACTAATGAAAAACTGTTTTTT. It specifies CASSTGTVATNEKLFF.

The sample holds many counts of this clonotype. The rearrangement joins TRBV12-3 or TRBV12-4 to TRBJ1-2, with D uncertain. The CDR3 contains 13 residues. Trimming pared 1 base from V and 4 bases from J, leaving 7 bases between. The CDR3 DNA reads TGTGCCAGCAGTTTAGGGACCGTCTATGGCTACACCTTC. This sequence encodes CASSLGTVYGYTF.

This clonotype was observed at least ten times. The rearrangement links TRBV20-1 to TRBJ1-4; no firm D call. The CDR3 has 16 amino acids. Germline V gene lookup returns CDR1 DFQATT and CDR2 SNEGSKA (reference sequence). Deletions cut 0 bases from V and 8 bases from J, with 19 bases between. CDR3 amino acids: CSARETKARLGEKLFF. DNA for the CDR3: TGCAGTGCTAGAGAGACGAAGGCCAGGCTCGGGGAAAAACTGTTTTTT.

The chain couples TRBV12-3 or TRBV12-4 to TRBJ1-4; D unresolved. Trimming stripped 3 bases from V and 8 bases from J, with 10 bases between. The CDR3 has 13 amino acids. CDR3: CASSFILGEKLFF. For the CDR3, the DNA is TGTGCCAGCAGTTTTATTCTAGGGGAAAAACTGTTTTTT.

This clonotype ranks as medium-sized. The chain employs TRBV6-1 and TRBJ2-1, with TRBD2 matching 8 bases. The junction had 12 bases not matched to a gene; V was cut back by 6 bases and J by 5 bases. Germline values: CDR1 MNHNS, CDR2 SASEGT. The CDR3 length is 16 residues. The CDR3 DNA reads TGTGCCAGCAGCCCTACTCCCCGGGGGGGGCACAATGAGCAGTTCTTC. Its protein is CASSPTPRGGHNEQFF.

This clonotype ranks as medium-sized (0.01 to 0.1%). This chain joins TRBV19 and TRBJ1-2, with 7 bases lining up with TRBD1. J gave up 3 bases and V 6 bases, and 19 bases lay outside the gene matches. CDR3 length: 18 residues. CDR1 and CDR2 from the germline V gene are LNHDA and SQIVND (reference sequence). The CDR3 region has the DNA TGTGCCAGTAGCCCACAACTAGGAGGGGGCGGACTTGACTATGGCTACACCTTC. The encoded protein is CASSPQLGGGGLDYGYTF.

The CDR3 here is CASSVGGTYEQYF. CDR3 nucleotides: TGTGCCAGCAGTGTCGGAGGAACCTACGAGCAGTACTTC. This chain connects TRBV2 to TRBJ2-7; a possible D gene is TRBD2 (5 bases). The length of the CDR3 is 13 residues. Trimming stripped 4 bases from V and 2 bases from J, with 9 bases between. In germline, CDR1 is SNHLY, CDR2 FYNNEI.

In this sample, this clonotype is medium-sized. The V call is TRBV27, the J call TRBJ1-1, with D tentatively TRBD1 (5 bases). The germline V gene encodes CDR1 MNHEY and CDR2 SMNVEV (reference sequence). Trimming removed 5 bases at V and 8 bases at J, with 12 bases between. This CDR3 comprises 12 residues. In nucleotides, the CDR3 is TGTGCCAGCAGTCGGACACTTCAGGAAGCTTTCTTT. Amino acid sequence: CASSRTLQEAFF.